The TCR beta chain under discussion was sequenced for a study of shared T cell receptors in the human thymus. TCRdb keeps only in-frame clones here, not all; method: immunoSEQ multiplex PCR. The data contain about 610,000 clones, approximately 90% of them singletons. This CDR3 has 16 amino acids. Between the trimmed V and J ends, which lost 5 bases and 3 bases, there was a span of 16 bases. Germline loops: CDR1 MNHNY, CDR2 SVGAGI (reference sequence). These same data were also listed under a study on human thymus T cells. As that report states: Thymus specimens were resections from corrective heart surgery. It looked as if thymic and blood repertoires used V and J genes in a biased way. In unrelated individuals, thymic repertoires overlapped highly, according to related research.

The chain links TRBV6-6 to TRBJ1-4; D gene ambiguous. The sample comprised thymocytes. This clonotype was obtained from a boy younger than two with a congenital heart defect. The CDR3: CASSPPSVIPNEKLFF. The CDR3 region has the DNA TGTGCCAGCAGTCCTCCGTCGGTAATCCCTAATGAAAAACTGTTTTTT.